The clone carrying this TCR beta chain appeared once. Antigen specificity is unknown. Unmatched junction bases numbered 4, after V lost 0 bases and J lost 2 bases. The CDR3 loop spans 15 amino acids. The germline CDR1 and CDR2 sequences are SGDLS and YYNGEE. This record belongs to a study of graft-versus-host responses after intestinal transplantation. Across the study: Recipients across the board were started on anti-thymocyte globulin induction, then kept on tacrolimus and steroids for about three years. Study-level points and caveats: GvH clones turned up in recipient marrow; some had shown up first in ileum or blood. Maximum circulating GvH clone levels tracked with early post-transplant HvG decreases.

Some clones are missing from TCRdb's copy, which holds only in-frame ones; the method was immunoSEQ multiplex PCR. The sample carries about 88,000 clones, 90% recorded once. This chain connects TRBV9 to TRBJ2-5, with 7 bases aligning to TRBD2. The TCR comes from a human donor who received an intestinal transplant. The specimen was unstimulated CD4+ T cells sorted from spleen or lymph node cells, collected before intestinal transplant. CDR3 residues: CASSVGGGKQETQYF. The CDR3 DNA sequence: TGTGCCAGCAGCGTAGGGGGGGGGAAGCAAGAGACCCAGTACTTC.